The clone carrying this TCR beta chain has only a few counts. This sample was included in a study of blood T cells in healthy people across ages. Losses at the gene ends were 6 bases for V and 2 bases for J; bases not matched to a gene: 6. Germline V lookup: CDR1 MNHEY, CDR2 SVGEGT. CDR3 length: 15 amino acids. PCR was performed a second time for about 6 to 12 cycles using a sample-barcoded 5' primer and a J-beta primer mix. TCRdb re-called the 5' RACE reads through MiXCR, storing one row per CDR3 protein. The sample contains approximately 850,000 distinct CDR3 sequences, more than 40% of which appear only once.

This TCR was sampled from a man in his sixties in good health. The chain is built from TRBV6-2 or TRBV6-3 and TRBJ2-1; TRBD1 aligns across 8 bases. Sequencing used blood. The CDR3 spells CASRAGGSTYNEQFF. DNA for the CDR3: TGTGCCAGCAGAGCAGGGGGCAGCACCTACAATGAGCAGTTCTTC.